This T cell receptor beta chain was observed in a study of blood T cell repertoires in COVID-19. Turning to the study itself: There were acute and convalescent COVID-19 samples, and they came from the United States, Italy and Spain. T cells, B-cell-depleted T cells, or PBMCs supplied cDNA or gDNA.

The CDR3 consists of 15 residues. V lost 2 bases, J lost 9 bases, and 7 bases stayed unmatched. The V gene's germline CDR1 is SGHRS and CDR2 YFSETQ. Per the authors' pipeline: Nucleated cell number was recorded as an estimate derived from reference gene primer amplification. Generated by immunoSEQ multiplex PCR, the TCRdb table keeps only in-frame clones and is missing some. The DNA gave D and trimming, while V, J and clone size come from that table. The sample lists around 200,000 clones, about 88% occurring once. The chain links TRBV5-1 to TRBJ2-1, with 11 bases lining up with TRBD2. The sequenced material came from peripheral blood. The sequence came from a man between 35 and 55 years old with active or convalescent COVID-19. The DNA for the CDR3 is TGCGCCAGCAGCTTAGGACTAGCGGGTTATGGTGAGCAGTTCTTC. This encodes CASSLGLAGYGEQFF. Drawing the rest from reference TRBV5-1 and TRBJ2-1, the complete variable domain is KAGVTQTPRYLIKTRGQQVTLSCSPISGHRSVSWYQQTPGQGLQFLFEYFSETQRNKGNFPGRFSGRQFSNSRSEMNVSTLELGDSALYLCASSLGLAGYGEQFFGPGTRLTVL.